This T cell receptor (beta chain) was found in a study of T cells in Graves' hyperthyroidism and ophthalmopathy. This CDR3 is 13 amino acids long. The germline V gene has CDR1 SSHAT and CDR2 FNYEAQ (reference sequence). Researchers amplified the TCR beta CDR3 regions from RNA transcripts. With the HTBI primer set, the TCR CDR3 went through a first round of RT-PCR. MiXCR, run by TCRdb on the multiplex PCR reads, gives a single entry per CDR3 protein. The sample includes approximately 570,000 distinct CDR3 sequences, 20% of them seen just once. This clonotype occurred many times. The antigen remains undetermined. The junction differs from germline at one of its ends, possibly a read error. Lactation, pregnancy, other autoimmune disease or uncontrolled infection led to exclusion of patients. The diagnoses drew upon clinical symptoms, serum thyroxine and TRAb, thyroid ultrasound and orbital computed tomography.

Study-level points and caveats: Most thyroid clonotypes expanded above 0.001 appeared in blood too.

The chain links TRBV7-7 to TRBJ2-3; the D gene is possibly TRBD1 (6 bases). Material: blood. This TCR was recovered from a man aged 35 to 55 with Graves' ophthalmopathy. The CDR3 DNA reads as TGTGCTAGCAGCTACCGCAGGGGAGATACGCAGTATTTT. Translation gives CASSYRRGDTQYF.